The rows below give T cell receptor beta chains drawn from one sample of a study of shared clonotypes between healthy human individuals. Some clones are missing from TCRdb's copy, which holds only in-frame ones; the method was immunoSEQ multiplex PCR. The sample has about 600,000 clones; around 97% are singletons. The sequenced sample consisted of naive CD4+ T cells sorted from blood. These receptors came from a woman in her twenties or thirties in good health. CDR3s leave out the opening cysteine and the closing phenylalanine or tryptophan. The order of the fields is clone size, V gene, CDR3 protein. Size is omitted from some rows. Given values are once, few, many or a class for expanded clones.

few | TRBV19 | ASSRTGEETQY
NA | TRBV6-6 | ASSSQGADTGELF
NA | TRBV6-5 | ASSYWGTGESEQY
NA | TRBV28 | ASSLHYEQY
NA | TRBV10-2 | ASRRNTGELF
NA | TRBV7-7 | ASSLIPGGPDTQY
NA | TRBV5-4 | ASSLEVGSPLH
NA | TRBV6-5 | ASSYQGGSDTQY
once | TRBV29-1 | SVAVNEQF
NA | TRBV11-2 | ASSLGTTRGYEQY
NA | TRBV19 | ASRPRGSTGTDTQY
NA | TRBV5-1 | ASSLVSVLAGGEQF
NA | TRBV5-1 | ASRINKQF
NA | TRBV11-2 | ASSLTSGAVAYQPQH
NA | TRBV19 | ASSHITGMGTEAF
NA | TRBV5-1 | ASILGLAGVSEQF
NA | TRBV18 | ASSNRGLAGVGEQF
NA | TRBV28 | ASSYVRNLGGRYYNEQF
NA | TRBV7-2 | ASSLAGNEAF
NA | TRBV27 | AIPWKGKDFYGYT
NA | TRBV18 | ASSPRQGAFEAF
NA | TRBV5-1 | ASSFDVGEGEQY